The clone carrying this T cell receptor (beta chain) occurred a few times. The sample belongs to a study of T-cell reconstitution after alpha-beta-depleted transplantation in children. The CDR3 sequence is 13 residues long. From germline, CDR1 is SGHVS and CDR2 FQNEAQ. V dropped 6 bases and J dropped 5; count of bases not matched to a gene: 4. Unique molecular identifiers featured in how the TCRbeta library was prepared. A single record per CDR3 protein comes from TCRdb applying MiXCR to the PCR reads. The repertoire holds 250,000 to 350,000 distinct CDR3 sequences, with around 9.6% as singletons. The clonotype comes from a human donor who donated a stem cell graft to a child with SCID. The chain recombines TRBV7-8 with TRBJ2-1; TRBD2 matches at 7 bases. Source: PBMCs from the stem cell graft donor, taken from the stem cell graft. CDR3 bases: TGTGCCAGCAGTGCCGGGACTAACAATGAGCAGTTCTTC. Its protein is CASSAGTNNEQFF.